This T cell receptor (beta chain) derives from a study of shared clonotypes between healthy human individuals. TCRdb keeps only in-frame clones here, not all; method: immunoSEQ multiplex PCR. The table has about a million clones, about 72% seen once. CDR3 length: 23 amino acids. Germline lookup yields CDR1 SGHRS and CDR2 YFSETQ. The trim removed 0 bases at V and 0 bases at J, leaving 20 bases unmatched. A remark on this clone: The antigen is undetermined.

Regarding the study as a whole: Clonotypes shared by all four donors outscored non-shared clonotypes in generation probability. It was observed that 5% to 6.5% of naive CD4 clonotypes were shared across several donors.

This TCR was recovered from a man aged 18 to 29 in good health. Some clones in this sample may be carry-over from other donors' samples. The sample taken for sequencing was memory CD4+ T cells from PBMCs. This sample's subset: CD45RA-negative fraction. The chain combines TRBV5-1 with TRBJ2-1, with TRBD2 matching over 11 bases. The CDR3 coding sequence is TGCGCCAGCAGCTTGGCGGGGGTCGGTAGCGGGAGGGTCCAAACGAGCTCCTACAATGAGCAGTTCTTC. Its protein product is CASSLAGVGSGRVQTSSYNEQFF.